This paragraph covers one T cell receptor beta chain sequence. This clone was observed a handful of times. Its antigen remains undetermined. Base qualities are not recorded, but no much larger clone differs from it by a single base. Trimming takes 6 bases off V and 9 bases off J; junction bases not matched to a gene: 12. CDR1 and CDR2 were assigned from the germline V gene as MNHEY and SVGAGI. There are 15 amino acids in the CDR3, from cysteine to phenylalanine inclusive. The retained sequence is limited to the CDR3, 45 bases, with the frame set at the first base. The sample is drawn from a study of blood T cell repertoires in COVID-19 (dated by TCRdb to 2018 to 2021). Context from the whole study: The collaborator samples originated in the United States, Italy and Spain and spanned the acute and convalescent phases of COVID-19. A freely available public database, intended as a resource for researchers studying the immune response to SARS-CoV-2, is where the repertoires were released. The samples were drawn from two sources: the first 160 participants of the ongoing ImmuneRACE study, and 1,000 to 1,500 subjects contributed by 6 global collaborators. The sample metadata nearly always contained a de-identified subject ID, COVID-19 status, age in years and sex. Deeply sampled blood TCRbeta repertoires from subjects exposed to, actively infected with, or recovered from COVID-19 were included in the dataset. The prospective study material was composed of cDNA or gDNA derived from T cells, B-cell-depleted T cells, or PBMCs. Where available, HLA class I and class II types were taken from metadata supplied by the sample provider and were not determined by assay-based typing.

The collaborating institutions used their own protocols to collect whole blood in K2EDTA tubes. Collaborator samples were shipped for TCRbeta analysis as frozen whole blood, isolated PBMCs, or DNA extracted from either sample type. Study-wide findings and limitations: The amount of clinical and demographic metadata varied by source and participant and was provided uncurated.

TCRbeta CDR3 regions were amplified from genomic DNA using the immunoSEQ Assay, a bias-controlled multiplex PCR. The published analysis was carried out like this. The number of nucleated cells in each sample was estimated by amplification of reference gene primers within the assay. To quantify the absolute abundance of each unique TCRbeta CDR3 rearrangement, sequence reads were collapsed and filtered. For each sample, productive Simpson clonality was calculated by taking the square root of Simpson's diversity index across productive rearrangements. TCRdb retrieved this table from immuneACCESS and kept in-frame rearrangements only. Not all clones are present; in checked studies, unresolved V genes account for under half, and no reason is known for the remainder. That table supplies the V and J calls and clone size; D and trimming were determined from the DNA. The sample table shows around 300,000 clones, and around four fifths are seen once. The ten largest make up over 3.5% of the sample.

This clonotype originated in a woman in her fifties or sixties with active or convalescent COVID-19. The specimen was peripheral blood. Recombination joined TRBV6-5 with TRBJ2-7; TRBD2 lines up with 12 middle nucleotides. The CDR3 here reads CASSSTTSGSWGQYF. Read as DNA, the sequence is TGTGCCAGCAGCTCAACGACTAGCGGGAGTTGGGGGCAGTACTTC.